The source of this T cell receptor (beta chain) is a study of blood T cell repertoires in COVID-19. Study summary: Samples representing acute and convalescent COVID-19 were sourced from the United States, Italy and Spain. Sample material is recorded as cDNA or gDNA derived from T cells, B-cell-depleted T cells, or PBMCs.

Study processing details: From reference gene primer amplification, estimates of nucleated cell counts were derived. Sequenced by immunoSEQ multiplex PCR; TCRdb stores in-frame clones only, minus some. That table supplies the V and J calls and clone size; D and trimming were determined from the DNA. The sample has 150,000 to 200,000 clones, 80% to 90% seen once. The CDR3 has 15 residues. The germline gives CDR1 SGHKS, CDR2 YYEKEE (reference sequence). Trimming at V came to 4 bases and at J to 4 bases, leaving 6 bases not matched to a gene. This receptor was obtained from a man aged 65 to 79 with active or convalescent COVID-19. Sample: peripheral blood. This chain uses TRBV5-5 with TRBJ2-2; TRBD1 agrees at 8 bases. CDR3 nucleotide sequence: TGTGCCAGCAGCCCTACCGGACAGGGCACCGGGGAGCTGTTTTTT. Its protein product is CASSPTGQGTGELFF.